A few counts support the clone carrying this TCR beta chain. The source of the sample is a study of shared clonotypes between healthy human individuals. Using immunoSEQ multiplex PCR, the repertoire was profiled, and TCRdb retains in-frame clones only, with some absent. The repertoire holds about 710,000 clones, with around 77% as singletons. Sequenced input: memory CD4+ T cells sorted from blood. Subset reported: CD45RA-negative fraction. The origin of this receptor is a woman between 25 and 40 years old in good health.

The CDR3 spells CASSEDPSSNQPQHF. The CDR3 DNA is TGTGCCAGCAGTGAGGACCCTAGTAGCAATCAGCCCCAGCATTTT. This chain joins TRBV6-4 and TRBJ1-5; D uncertain. V lost 3 bases, J lost 0 bases, and 9 bases lay in between. Germline V gives CDR1 MRHNA, CDR2 SNTAGT. This CDR3 comprises 15 residues.